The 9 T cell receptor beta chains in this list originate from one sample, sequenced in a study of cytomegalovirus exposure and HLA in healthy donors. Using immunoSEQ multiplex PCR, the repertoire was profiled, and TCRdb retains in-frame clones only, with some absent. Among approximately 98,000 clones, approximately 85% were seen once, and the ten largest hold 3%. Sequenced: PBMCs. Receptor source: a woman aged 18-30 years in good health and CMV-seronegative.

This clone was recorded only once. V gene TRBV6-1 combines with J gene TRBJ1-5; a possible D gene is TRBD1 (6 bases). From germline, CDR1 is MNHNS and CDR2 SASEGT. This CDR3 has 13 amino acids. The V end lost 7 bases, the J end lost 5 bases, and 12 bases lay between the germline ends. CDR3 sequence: CASTQQGDQPQHF. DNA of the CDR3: TGTGCCAGCACTCAACAGGGCGATCAGCCCCAGCATTTT.

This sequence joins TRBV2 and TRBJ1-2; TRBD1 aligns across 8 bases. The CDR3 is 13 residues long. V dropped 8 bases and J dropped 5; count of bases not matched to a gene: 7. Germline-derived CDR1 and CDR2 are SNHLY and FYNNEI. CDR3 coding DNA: TGTGCCAGCGGACAGGGAAGGGGGTATGGCTACACCTTC. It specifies CASGQGRGYGYTF.

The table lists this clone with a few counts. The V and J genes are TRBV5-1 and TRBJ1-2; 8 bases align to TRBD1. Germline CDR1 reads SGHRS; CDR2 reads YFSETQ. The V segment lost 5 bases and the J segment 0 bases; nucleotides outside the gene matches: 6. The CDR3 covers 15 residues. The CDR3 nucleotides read TGCGCCAGCAGTCACGGACAGGGAGCTAACTATGGCTACACCTTC. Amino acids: CASSHGQGANYGYTF. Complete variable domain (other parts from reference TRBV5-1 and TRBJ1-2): KAGVTQTPRYLIKTRGQQVTLSCSPISGHRSVSWYQQTPGQGLQFLFEYFSETQRNKGNFPGRFSGRQFSNSRSEMNVSTLELGDSALYLCASSHGQGANYGYTFGSGTRLTVV.

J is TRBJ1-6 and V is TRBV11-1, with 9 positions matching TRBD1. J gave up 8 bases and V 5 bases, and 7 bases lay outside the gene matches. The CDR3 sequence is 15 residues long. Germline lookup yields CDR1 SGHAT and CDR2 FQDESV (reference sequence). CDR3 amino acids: CASSPRDREDSPLHF. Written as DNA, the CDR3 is TGTGCCAGCAGCCCTCGGGACAGGGAGGATTCACCCCTCCACTTT.

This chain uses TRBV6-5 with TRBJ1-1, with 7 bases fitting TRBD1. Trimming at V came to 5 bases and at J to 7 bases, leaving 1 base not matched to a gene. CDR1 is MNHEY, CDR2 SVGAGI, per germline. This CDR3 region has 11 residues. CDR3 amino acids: CASSRQGEAFF. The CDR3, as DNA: TGTGCCAGCAGTCGACAGGGTGAAGCTTTCTTT.

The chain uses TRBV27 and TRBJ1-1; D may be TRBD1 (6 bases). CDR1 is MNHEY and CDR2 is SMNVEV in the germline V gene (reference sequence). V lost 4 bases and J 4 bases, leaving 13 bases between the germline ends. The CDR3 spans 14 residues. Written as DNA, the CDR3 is TGTGCCAGCAGTTCACAGGGCTCCCGCACTGAAGCTTTCTTT. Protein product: CASSSQGSRTEAFF.

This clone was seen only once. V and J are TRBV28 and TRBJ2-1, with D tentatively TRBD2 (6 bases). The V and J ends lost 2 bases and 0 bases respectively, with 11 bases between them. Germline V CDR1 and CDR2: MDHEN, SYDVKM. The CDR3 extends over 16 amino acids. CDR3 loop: CASSLLPGGSYNEQFF. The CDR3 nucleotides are TGTGCCAGCAGTTTACTTCCCGGGGGCTCCTACAATGAGCAGTTCTTC. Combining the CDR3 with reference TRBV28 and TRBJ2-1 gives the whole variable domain DVKVTQSSRYLVKRTGEKVFLECVQDMDHENMFWYRQDPGLGLRLIYFSYDVKMKEKGDIPEGYSVSREKKERFSLILESASTNQTSMYLCASSLLPGGSYNEQFFGPGTRLTVL.

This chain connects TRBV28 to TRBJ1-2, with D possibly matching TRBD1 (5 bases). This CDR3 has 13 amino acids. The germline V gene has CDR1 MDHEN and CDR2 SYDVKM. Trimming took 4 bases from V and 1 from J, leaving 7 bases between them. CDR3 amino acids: CASSSDSNYGYTF. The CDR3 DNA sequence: TGTGCCAGCAGTTCAGACAGTAACTATGGCTACACCTTC.

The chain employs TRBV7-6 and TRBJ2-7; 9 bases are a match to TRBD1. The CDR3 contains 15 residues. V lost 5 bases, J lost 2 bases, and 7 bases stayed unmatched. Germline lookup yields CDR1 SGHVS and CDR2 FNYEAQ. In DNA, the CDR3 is TGTGCCAGCAGCCTAAGGACAGGGGACACCTACGAGCAGTACTTC. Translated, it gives CASSLRTGDTYEQYF.